The T cell receptor beta chain described here comes from a study of beta chain features in type 1 diabetes. Comment on this clone: Its specificity is not known.

Germline assignment: CDR1 MNHEY and CDR2 SVGAGI. V shed 4 bases and J 4 bases; nucleotides not matched to a gene: 8. The CDR3 loop spans 16 amino acids. Reverse transcribing all isolated RNA meant expressed TCRB transcripts were sequenced. Clones were read by immunoSEQ multiplex PCR, and TCRdb kept only the in-frame ones, dropping some. The sample lists 630,000 or so clones, more than 12% occurring once. General study points: Shorter TCRB CDR3s, moderately but significantly so, marked every one of the four CD4+ subsets in Type 1 diabetes patients.

The source is a man between 18 and 29 years old with type 1 diabetes. J is TRBJ2-7 and V is TRBV6-5, with 12 bases identical to TRBD1. The sequencing input was naive CD4+ T cells from blood. This chain's CDR3 is CASSSGTGGRWYEQYF. The CDR3 DNA follows: TGTGCCAGCAGTTCCGGGACAGGGGGCCGTTGGTACGAGCAGTACTTC.